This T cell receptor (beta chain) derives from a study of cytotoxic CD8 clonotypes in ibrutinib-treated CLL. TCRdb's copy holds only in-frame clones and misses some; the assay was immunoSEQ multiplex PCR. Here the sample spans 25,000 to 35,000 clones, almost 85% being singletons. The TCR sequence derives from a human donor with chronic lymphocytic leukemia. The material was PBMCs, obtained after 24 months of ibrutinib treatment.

The CDR3 loop reads CAISGTSGGQETQYF. In nucleotides, the CDR3 is TGTGCCATCAGTGGCACTAGCGGGGGGCAAGAGACCCAGTACTTC. The genes are TRBV10-3 and TRBJ2-5; 12 nucleotides match TRBD2. The V gene end was trimmed by 4 bases and the J gene end by 2 bases; junction bases not matched to a gene: 2. Per the germline V gene, CDR1 is ENHRY and CDR2 is SYGVKD. The CDR3 runs to 15 residues.